This TCR beta chain comes out of a study of cytomegalovirus exposure and HLA in healthy donors. Broader study findings: A later analysis showed that HLA-associated TCR beta chains had undergone more clonal expansion than equally common others.

The donors, nominally healthy at sampling, likely had unrecorded immune exposures. This clone was counted a single time. Antigen: not known. The primer mix had 60 Vbeta and 13 Jbeta primers. Clones were read by immunoSEQ multiplex PCR, and TCRdb kept only the in-frame ones, dropping some. The sample carries 150,000 to 200,000 clones, around 86% recorded once. The CDR3 runs 14 residues. V shed 2 bases and J 1 base; nucleotides not matched to a gene: 1. Germline V gives CDR1 SGHRS, CDR2 YFSETQ. The J gene is TRBJ2-3, the V gene TRBV5-1; 7 bases match TRBD1. Material: PBMCs. The origin of this receptor is a woman aged 18-29 years in good health and CMV-seronegative. The CDR3 loop reads CASSFGQGTDTQYF. Here the CDR3 DNA reads TGCGCCAGCAGCTTCGGACAGGGCACAGATACGCAGTATTTT.